These 5 T cell receptor beta chains were sequenced from one sample in a study of T-cell memory formation after mild COVID-19. TCRdb itself ran the 5' RACE reads through MiXCR, one entry per CDR3 protein. In the table there are 470,000 or so distinct CDR3 sequences, around a sixth of which are singletons. Sequencing was done on a sample of PBMCs or a T cell subset sorted from them (not recorded which). These receptor sequences come from an adult woman who had mild COVID-19 (a few samples of this study predate the infection). Cell type and time point are not known.

The sample holds a few counts of this clonotype. DNA for the CDR3: TGCAGCGGCACTAGCGGGGCCTACGAGCAGTACTTC. As protein: CSGTSGAYEQYF. The J gene is TRBJ2-7, the V gene TRBV29-1, with 10 bases lining up with TRBD2. Germline CDR1 and CDR2: SQVTM and ANQGSEA. V was pared by 7 bases and J by 2 bases, with 2 bases of the junction left unmatched. The CDR3 loop spans 12 amino acids.

The sample holds a few counts of this clonotype. The rearrangement links TRBV5-4 to TRBJ2-5, with a possible D match to TRBD2 (7 bases). Germline values: CDR1 SGHNT, CDR2 YYREEE (reference sequence). The CDR3 runs 20 residues. The V and J ends lost 0 bases and 5 bases respectively, with 29 bases between them. CDR3 sequence (DNA): TGTGCCAGCAGCTTGGTGGCGGGGGCAAACCTTTGGAGTGGTTCGGAGACCCAGTACTTC. This sequence encodes CASSLVAGANLWSGSETQYF.

This clonotype was found a few times. This chain connects TRBV6-6 to TRBJ1-5, with 7 nucleotides matching TRBD1. Losses at the gene ends were 6 bases for V and 5 bases for J; bases not matched to a gene: 10. The germline CDR1 and CDR2 sequences are MNHNY and SVGAGI (reference sequence). The CDR3 loop spans 15 amino acids. The CDR3 reads CASRNTGEGDQPQHF. In nucleotides, the CDR3 is TGTGCCAGCAGAAATACAGGGGAGGGGGATCAGCCCCAGCATTTT.

This clonotype was observed a handful of times. Germline is not matched at one junction end, which may reflect a read error. In DNA form, the CDR3 reads TGTGCCAGCAGCGTAACGGGCCGACCCTACGAGCAATACTTC. Translating gives CASSVTGRPYEQYF. The V and J genes are TRBV9 and TRBJ2-7; D call uncertain. The CDR3 has 14 amino acids. Germline V gene data show CDR1 as SGDLS and CDR2 as YYNGEE.

The V gene is TRBV5-4, the J gene TRBJ1-3; D uncertain. Trimming pared 2 bases from V and 4 bases from J, leaving 19 bases between. Germline V CDR1 and CDR2: SGHNT, YYREEE (reference sequence). CDR3 length equals 17 residues. CDR3 bases: TGTGCCAGCAGCTTTCTAAAAGAAGGGTCCTCCGGAAACACCATATATTTT. It yields the protein CASSFLKEGSSGNTIYF.